A single sample is the source of the 27 T cell receptor beta chains below, sequenced in a study of blood T cells in healthy people across ages. Through a sample-barcoded 5' primer and a J-beta primer mix, a second PCR was run for roughly 7 to 11 cycles. TCRdb analysed the 5' RACE reads with MiXCR anew, one entry per CDR3 protein. The sample lists over 600,000 distinct CDR3 sequences; under 25% were seen once. Specimen: blood. The receptors originated from a man in his 70s in good health.

This clonotype came up many times. The V and J genes are TRBV25-1 and TRBJ2-7, with 9 positions matching TRBD1. CDR3 length: 13 amino acids. V was clipped by 7 bases and J by 3 bases; unmatched bases: 4. The germline V gene encodes CDR1 MGHDK and CDR2 SYGVNS. The CDR3 here is CASTPGQGYEQYF. For the CDR3, the DNA is TGTGCCAGCACCCCGGGACAGGGCTACGAGCAGTACTTC.

The rearrangement uses TRBV20-1 and TRBJ2-5; possibly TRBD2 for D (6 bases). Germline V lookup: CDR1 DFQATT, CDR2 SNEGSKA (reference sequence). This CDR3 has 13 amino acids. The CDR3 sequence is CSAPGLIKETQYF. Here the CDR3 DNA reads TGCAGCGCGCCGGGACTGATAAAAGAGACCCAGTACTTC.

This clonotype was found a few times. J is TRBJ2-3 and V is TRBV4-1; 7 nucleotides line up with TRBD1. Germline CDR1 MGHRA, CDR2 YSYEKL. Trimming at V came to 0 bases and at J to 3 bases, leaving 3 bases not matched to a gene. The CDR3 length is 15 residues. The CDR3 loop reads CASSQEGQPTDTQYF. CDR3 coding DNA: TGCGCCAGCAGCCAAGAGGGACAGCCAACAGATACGCAGTATTTT.

This clonotype was seen at least ten times. The rearrangement joins TRBV3-1 to TRBJ1-2, with D tentatively TRBD1 (5 bases). There are 11 residues in the CDR3. V was trimmed by 3 bases and J by 8 bases, leaving 7 bases between them. The germline gives CDR1 LGHDT, CDR2 YNNKEL (reference sequence). The chain's CDR3 is CASSQGDGYTF. CDR3 nucleotides: TGTGCCAGCAGCCAGGGGGACGGCTACACCTTC.

The CDR3 sequence is CSARKGQNYGYTF. The CDR3 DNA sequence: TGCAGTGCTAGAAAGGGGCAGAACTATGGCTACACCTTC. The V call is TRBV20-1, the J call TRBJ1-2, with a tentative D call TRBD1 (5 bases). V shed 2 bases and J shed 2 bases, with 9 bases lying between them. Germline loops: CDR1 DFQATT, CDR2 SNEGSKA (reference sequence). The CDR3 loop spans 13 amino acids.

This rearrangement joins TRBV28 to TRBJ2-1; D possibly matches TRBD1 or TRBD2 (5 bases each). TRBJ2-7 matches the DNA end more closely, so the J call is doubtful. CDR1 and CDR2 from the germline V gene are MDHEN and SYDVKM. The CDR3 covers 15 residues. The CDR3 coding sequence is TGTGCCAGCAGTCAATCGGGCAGGGACCCCTACGAGCAGTACTTC. This gives the protein CASSQSGRDPYEQYF.

The chain carries TRBV6-2 or TRBV6-3 and TRBJ2-1, with D possibly TRBD1 on 6 matching bases. The CDR3 totals 18 residues. Germline CDR1 and CDR2: MNHEY and SVGEGT. Trimming left V 6 bases short and J 0 bases short, with 21 bases between. As DNA, the CDR3 is TGTGCCAGCAGGCCAACTCCGGGACACCGGATCTCCTACAATGAGCAGTTCTTC. It translates to CASRPTPGHRISYNEQFF.

This clonotype was seen many times. V and J are TRBV28 and TRBJ2-1; the D gene is possibly TRBD1 (6 bases). CDR3 size: 15 residues. CDR1 and CDR2 (germline): MDHEN, SYDVKM. Trimming pared 4 bases from V and 2 bases from J, leaving 12 bases between. CDR3 sequence reads: CASSSRGWPYNEQFF. CDR3 nucleotide sequence: TGTGCCAGCAGTTCGAGGGGGTGGCCCTACAATGAGCAGTTCTTC.

In its sample, this clonotype was seen a few times. The rearrangement links TRBV9 to TRBJ2-3, with 7 bases lining up with TRBD1. This CDR3 comprises 16 residues. CDR1 is SGDLS, CDR2 YYNGEE, per germline. The junction had 14 bases not matched to a gene; V was cut back by 4 bases and J by 6 bases. The DNA of the CDR3 is TGTGCCAGCAGCACCAGACAGGGTCGGTCCGGGGATACGCAGTATTTT. This codes for CASSTRQGRSGDTQYF.

In its sample, this clonotype was seen a few times. The chain employs TRBV20-1 and TRBJ2-1; 7 bases fit TRBD2. Losses at the gene ends were 4 bases for V and 4 bases for J; bases not matched to a gene: 10. The CDR3 totals 15 residues. The germline CDR1 and CDR2 sequences are DFQATT and SNEGSKA (reference sequence). The chain's CDR3 is CSATAGRRVYNEQFF. CDR3 in DNA: TGCAGTGCTACTGCCGGGAGGAGGGTGTACAATGAGCAGTTCTTC.

V is TRBV6-6 and J is TRBJ2-2; TRBD1 is a possible D gene (5 bases). Trimming cost V 8 bases and J 2 bases, with 18 bases left between them. This CDR3 region has 16 residues. Per the germline V gene, CDR1 is MNHNY and CDR2 is SVGAGI (reference sequence). CDR3: CASRSSDSANTGELFF. The CDR3 coding sequence is TGTGCCAGCCGCTCTTCTGACAGCGCTAACACCGGGGAGCTGTTTTTT.

The chain is built from TRBV18 and TRBJ2-5; a weak D match, TRBD1 (6 bases). V lost 2 bases and J 4 bases, leaving 14 bases between the germline ends. The CDR3 runs to 15 residues. Germline V gene lookup returns CDR1 KGHSH and CDR2 LQKENI. Here the CDR3 reads CASSPSNTGIETQYF. The CDR3 nucleotides read TGTGCCAGCTCACCATCGAATACAGGGATAGAGACCCAGTACTTC.

This clonotype was found a few times. V usage is TRBV7-9 and J usage is TRBJ1-4, with no clear D. The CDR3 spans 15 residues. Trimming removed 4 bases at V and 8 bases at J, with 17 bases between. In germline, CDR1 is SEHNR, CDR2 FQNEAQ (reference sequence). CDR3 sequence reads: CASSSPSGMVEKLFF. The CDR3 DNA sequence: TGTGCCAGCAGCTCGCCTTCTGGGATGGTAGAAAAACTGTTTTTT.

V usage is TRBV3-1 and J usage is TRBJ2-1; 10 bases are a match to TRBD2. CDR1 LGHDT and CDR2 YNNKEL come from the germline V gene (reference sequence). J was trimmed by 6 bases and V by 1 base; bases with no gene match: 6. CDR3 length: 16 residues. CDR3 sequence (DNA): TGTGCCAGCAGCCAAGTTACTAGCGGGACTTTCAATGAGCAGTTCTTC. Its translation: CASSQVTSGTFNEQFF.

Concerning this clonotype: The final CDR3 position lacks the conserved phenylalanine or tryptophan, pointing to a likely read error. The rearrangement joins TRBV28 to TRBJ2-5; 7 positions match TRBD2. After removal of 5 bases from V and 2 bases from J, the junction contained 8 bases not matched to a gene. Germline CDR1 reads MDHEN; CDR2 reads SYDVKM. This CDR3 is 15 amino acids long. CDR3 loop: CASSPGGRGQETQYL. The CDR3 nucleotides read TGTGCCAGCAGTCCAGGAGGGAGGGGACAAGAGACCCAGTACCTC.

The chain joins TRBV2 to TRBJ2-5; tentative D call: TRBD2 (5 bases). Germline CDR1 SNHLY, CDR2 FYNNEI. Trimming removed 7 bases at V and 0 bases at J, with 9 bases between. The CDR3 covers 13 residues. DNA of the CDR3: TGTGCCAGCAAGACTACCTACCAAGAGACCCAGTACTTC. It specifies CASKTTYQETQYF.

This clonotype was recorded a few times. The genes are TRBV5-1 and TRBJ2-1; 14 bases fit TRBD2. Losses at the gene ends were 4 bases for V and 8 bases for J; bases not matched to a gene: 8. CDR1 and CDR2 from the germline V gene are SGHRS and YFSETQ. The CDR3 contains 16 residues. The CDR3 bases are TGCGCCAGCAGCCCAGGGACTAGCGGGAGCTGGTATGAGCAGTTCTTC. This translates into CASSPGTSGSWYEQFF.

The DNA for the CDR3 is TGTGCCAGCAGCTTAGCGGGGACTAGCGGGAACGATCGACAGTTCTTC. It codes for CASSLAGTSGNDRQFF. The gene calls are TRBV7-2 and TRBJ2-5; 13 nucleotides align to TRBD2. The DNA end favors TRBJ2-1, so the J call may be wrong. Looked up from germline, CDR1 is SGHTA and CDR2 is FQGNSA. CDR3 length equals 16 residues.

This clonotype occurred a few times. The chain is built from TRBV18 and TRBJ2-5; unclear D gene. The DNA end is more similar to TRBJ2-7, so the J call may be wrong. Germline-derived CDR1 and CDR2 are KGHSH and LQKENI. The CDR3 extends over 13 amino acids. The CDR3 loop is CASSPEYSYEQYF. CDR3 nucleotides: TGTGCCAGCTCCCCAGAATACAGCTACGAGCAGTACTTC.

The J gene is TRBJ2-1, the V gene TRBV7-8, with 7 bases matching TRBD2. Germline loops: CDR1 SGHVS, CDR2 FQNEAQ. With V trimmed by 1 base and J by 6 bases, 9 bases remained unmatched. This CDR3 is built from 16 residues. CDR3 DNA sequence: TGTGCCAGCAGCTTAGAGGGTGGGAGGGCCAGCAATGAGCAGTTCTTC. It translates to CASSLEGGRASNEQFF. The variable domain in full, completed from reference TRBV7-8 and TRBJ2-1, reads GAGVSQSPRYKVAKRGQDVALRCDPISGHVSLFWYQQALGQGPEFLTYFQNEAQLDKSGLPSDRFFAERPEGSVSTLKIQRTQQEDSAVYLCASSLEGGRASNEQFFGPGTRLTVL.

This clonotype was counted a few times. The chain links TRBV18 to TRBJ2-5, with TRBD1 matching over 10 bases. With V trimmed by 5 bases and J by 9 bases, 9 bases remained unmatched. The CDR3 length is 14 residues. Germline assignment: CDR1 KGHSH and CDR2 LQKENI. The CDR3, as DNA: TGTGCCAGCTCATTGACAGGGGGCTTCGTGGCCCAGTACTTC. This gives the protein CASSLTGGFVAQYF.

This clonotype was observed a few times. This chain joins TRBV10-3 and TRBJ2-1; TRBD1 matches 9 bases. This CDR3 has 16 residues. Per germline, CDR1 ENHRY and CDR2 SYGVKD. V trimming: 0 bases; J trimming: 6 bases; junction bases outside the gene matches: 6. This CDR3 is CAISESRTGVSNEQFF. DNA for the CDR3: TGTGCCATCAGTGAGTCTAGGACAGGGGTGTCCAATGAGCAGTTCTTC.

The sample holds a few counts of this clonotype. This chain joins TRBV7-9 and TRBJ2-5; D gene unclear. Judging by the DNA end, TRBJ2-1 fits better; the J call may be wrong. Germline V gene data show CDR1 as SEHNR and CDR2 as FQNEAQ (reference sequence). The CDR3 is 12 amino acids. CDR3 amino acids: CASSLETAEQFF. In nucleotides, the CDR3 is TGTGCCAGCAGCTTAGAGACGGCCGAGCAGTTCTTC.

Turning to this clonotype: An end of the junction differs from the germline gene, which may be a read error. The genes are TRBV20-1 and TRBJ2-7; 10 positions agree with TRBD2. The CDR3 has 15 residues. Germline CDR1 is DFQATT and CDR2 is SNEGSKA (reference sequence). This CDR3 reads CSVRDIAGGLYEQYF. The CDR3 DNA is TGCAGTGTTAGAGACATAGCGGGGGGACTCTACGAGCAGTACTTC.

The gene calls are TRBV20-1 and TRBJ2-5; 14 bases are shared with TRBD2. Germline loops: CDR1 DFQATT, CDR2 SNEGSKA (reference sequence). Trimming removed 0 bases from V and 5 bases from J; junction bases left unmatched: 2. The CDR3 sequence is 15 residues long. DNA for the CDR3: TGCAGTGCTAGAGATAGACTAGCGGGGGGGGAGACCCAGTACTTC. As protein: CSARDRLAGGETQYF.

In DNA form, the CDR3 reads TGTGCCAGCAGCCTTGAAGCGGGACTTACGTACAATGAGCAGTTCTTC. Amino acids: CASSLEAGLTYNEQFF. The V call is TRBV7-2, the J call TRBJ2-1, with TRBD2 matching 7 bases. Germline lookup yields CDR1 SGHTA and CDR2 FQGNSA. There are 16 residues in the CDR3. V shed 5 bases, J shed 4 bases, and the junction held 11 bases outside the gene matches.

The gene calls are TRBV18 and TRBJ2-3, with 9 bases that match TRBD2. V shed 5 bases and J 6 bases; nucleotides not matched to a gene: 6. The germline V gene has CDR1 KGHSH and CDR2 LQKENI. The CDR3 loop spans 14 amino acids. CDR3 nucleotides: TGTGCCAGCTCATCTAGCGGGGCCCCCGATACGCAGTATTTT. This translates into CASSSSGAPDTQYF.